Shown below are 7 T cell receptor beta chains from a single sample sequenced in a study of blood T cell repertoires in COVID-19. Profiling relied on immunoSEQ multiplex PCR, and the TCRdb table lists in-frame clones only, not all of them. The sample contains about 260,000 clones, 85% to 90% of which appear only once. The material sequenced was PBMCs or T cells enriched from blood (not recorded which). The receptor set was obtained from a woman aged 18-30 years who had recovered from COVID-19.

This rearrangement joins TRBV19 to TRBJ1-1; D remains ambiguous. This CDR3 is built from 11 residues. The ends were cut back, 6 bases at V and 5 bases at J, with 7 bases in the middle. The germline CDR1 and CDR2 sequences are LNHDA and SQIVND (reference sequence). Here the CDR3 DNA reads TGTGCCAGTAGACTAAAAACTGAAGCTTTCTTT. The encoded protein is CASRLKTEAFF.

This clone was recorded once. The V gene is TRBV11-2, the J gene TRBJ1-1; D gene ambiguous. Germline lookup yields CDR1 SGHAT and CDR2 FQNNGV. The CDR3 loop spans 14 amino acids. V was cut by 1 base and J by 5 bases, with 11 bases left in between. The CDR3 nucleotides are TGTGCCAGCAGCTTAGGTAACAGTTGGACTGAAGCTTTCTTT. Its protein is CASSLGNSWTEAFF.

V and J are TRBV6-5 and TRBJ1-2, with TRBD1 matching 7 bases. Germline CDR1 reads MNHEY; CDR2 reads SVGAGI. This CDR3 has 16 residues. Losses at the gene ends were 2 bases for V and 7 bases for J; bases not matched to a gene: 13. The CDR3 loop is CASSYAVGQIRGGYTF. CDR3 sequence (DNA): TGTGCCAGCAGTTACGCCGTGGGACAGATCAGGGGTGGCTACACCTTC.

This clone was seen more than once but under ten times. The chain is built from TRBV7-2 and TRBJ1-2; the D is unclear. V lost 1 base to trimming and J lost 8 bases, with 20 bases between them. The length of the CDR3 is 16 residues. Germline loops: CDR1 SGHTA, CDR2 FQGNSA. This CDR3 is CASSLGLRGRLGGYTF. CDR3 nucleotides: TGTGCCAGCAGCTTAGGTCTCCGTGGCAGACTTGGAGGCTACACCTTC.

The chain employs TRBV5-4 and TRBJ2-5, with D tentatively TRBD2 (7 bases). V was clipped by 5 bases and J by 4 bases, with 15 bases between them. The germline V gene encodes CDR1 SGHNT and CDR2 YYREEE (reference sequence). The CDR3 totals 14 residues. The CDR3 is CASSRGGQGETQYF. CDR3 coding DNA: TGTGCCAGCAGTAGGGGGGGGCAGGGAGAGACCCAGTACTTC.

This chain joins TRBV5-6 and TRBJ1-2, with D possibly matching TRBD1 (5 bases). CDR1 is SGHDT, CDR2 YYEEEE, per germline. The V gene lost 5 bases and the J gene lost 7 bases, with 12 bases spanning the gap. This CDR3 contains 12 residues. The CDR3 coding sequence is TGTGCCAGCAGATCCCCGGGGGGTGGCTACACCTTC. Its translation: CASRSPGGGYTF.

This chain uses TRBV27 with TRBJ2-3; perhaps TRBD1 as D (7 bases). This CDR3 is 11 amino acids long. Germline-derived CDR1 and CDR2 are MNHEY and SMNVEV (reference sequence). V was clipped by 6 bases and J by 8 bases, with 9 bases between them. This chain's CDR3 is CASSRGVTQYF. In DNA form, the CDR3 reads TGTGCCAGCAGCAGGGGGGTTACGCAGTATTTT.